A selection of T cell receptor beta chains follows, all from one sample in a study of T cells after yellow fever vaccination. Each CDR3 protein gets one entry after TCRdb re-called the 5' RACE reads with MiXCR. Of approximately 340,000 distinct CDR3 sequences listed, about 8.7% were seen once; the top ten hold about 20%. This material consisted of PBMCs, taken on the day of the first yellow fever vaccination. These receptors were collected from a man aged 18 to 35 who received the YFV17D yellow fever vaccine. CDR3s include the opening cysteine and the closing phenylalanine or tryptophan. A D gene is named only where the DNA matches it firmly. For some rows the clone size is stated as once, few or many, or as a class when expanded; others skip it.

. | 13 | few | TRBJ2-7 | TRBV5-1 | TGCGCCAGCAGGGCCGCCGGGGGCTACGAGCAGTACTTC | CASRAAGGYEQYF
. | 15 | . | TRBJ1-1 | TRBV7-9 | TGTGCCAGCAGCTTCGGTTGGGGGGAGGACACTGAAGCTTTCTTT | CASSFGWGEDTEAFF
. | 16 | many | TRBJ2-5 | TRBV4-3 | TGCGCCAGCAGCCAAGATGGGGTGGACTTCGCCGAGACCCAGTACTTC | CASSQDGVDFAETQYF
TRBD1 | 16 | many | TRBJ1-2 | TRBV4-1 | TGCGCCAGCAGCCTGAGAGGGGGCCGTGAGCTCTATGGCTACACCTTC | CASSLRGGRELYGYTF
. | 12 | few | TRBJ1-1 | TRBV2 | TGTGCCAGCAGTGAAGCCTACACTGAAGCTTTCTTT | CASSEAYTEAFF
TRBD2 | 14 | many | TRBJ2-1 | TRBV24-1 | TGTGCCACCAGTAAGCGGGGGGCCCAGGATGAGCAGTTCTTC | CATSKRGAQDEQFF
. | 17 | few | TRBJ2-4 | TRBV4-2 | TGTGCCAGCAGCCAAGATCTTACTCCGGGTATCAAAAACATTCAGTACTTC | CASSQDLTPGIKNIQYF
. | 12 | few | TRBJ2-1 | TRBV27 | TGTGCCAGCACCGGGGGATACAATGAGCAGTTCTTC | CASTGGYNEQFF
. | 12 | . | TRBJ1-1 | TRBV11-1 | TGTGCCAGCAAAACAGGGTTGACTGAAGCTTTCTTT | CASKTGLTEAFF
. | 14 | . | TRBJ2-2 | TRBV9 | TGTGCCATCGATAACAGGGCCGCGCCCGGGGAGCTGTTTTTT | CAIDNRAAPGELFF